This TCR beta chain stems from a study of blood T cells in healthy people across ages. About this clonotype itself: Its antigen is unknown.

General observations from the study: Age advanced and TCR beta diversity per million T cells fell, roughly linearly. Unknown donor CMV status possibly confounded expanded clonotype changes.

Primers used in a second PCR of about 7 to 11 cycles were a sample-barcoded 5' primer and a J-beta primer mix. TCRdb re-called the 5' RACE reads with MiXCR, one entry per CDR3 protein. The table records about 670,000 distinct CDR3 sequences, over 40% of them present only once. Total RNA, at least 6 micrograms per sample, came from PBMCs. Material: blood. The receptor was isolated from a woman of 80 years or more in good health.

Written as DNA, the CDR3 is TGTGCCAGCAGTTTAAGGCAGGCAGATACGCAGTATTTT. Amino acids: CASSLRQADTQYF. The rearrangement links TRBV12-3 or TRBV12-4 to TRBJ2-3; D is ambiguous. The CDR3 loop spans 13 amino acids. Trimming cost V 2 bases and J 4 bases, with 7 bases left between them.